Sequencing of this T cell receptor beta chain was carried out in a study of beta chain features in type 1 diabetes. Findings and caveats of the study: In all four CD4+ subsets, TCRB CDR3 length was significantly, moderately reduced in type 1 diabetes.

The CDR3 loop spans 16 amino acids. V shed 2 bases and J 4 bases; nucleotides not matched to a gene: 3. Germline loops: CDR1 SGHRS, CDR2 YFSETQ. The investigators reverse transcribed all of the isolated RNA, so they sequenced expressed TCRB transcripts. Repertoires were generated with immunoSEQ multiplex PCR, while TCRdb's copy carries only in-frame clones and drops some. The sample comprises 600,000 to 750,000 clones, over 10% of which are singletons, and around 0.12% rests with the top ten. This clone was counted a few times. Its antigen is as yet unknown. Specimen: naive CD4+ T cells from blood. The V gene is TRBV5-1, the J gene TRBJ2-2; 12 positions match TRBD2. This receptor was identified in a man between 25 and 39 years old with type 1 diabetes. CDR3 DNA: TGCGCCAGCAGCTTCGGACTAGCGGGGATCACCGGGGAGCTGTTTTTT. Protein product: CASSFGLAGITGELFF.